The 20 T cell receptor beta chains in this list originate from one sample, sequenced in a study of blood T cells in healthy people across ages. Primed by a sample-barcoded 5' primer and a J-beta primer mix, a second PCR proceeded for 7 to 11 cycles. From the 5' RACE reads, TCRdb called clonotypes with MiXCR, one entry per CDR3 protein. The sample has hundreds of thousands of distinct CDR3 sequences; around half are singletons. Sequenced: blood. Receptors originate from a man at least 80 years old in good health.

V usage is TRBV12-3 or TRBV12-4 and J usage is TRBJ2-1; tentatively, D is TRBD1 (5 bases). V was trimmed by 11 bases and J by 7 bases, leaving 18 bases between them. The CDR3 loop spans 13 amino acids. This CDR3 is CAGSDQGLNEQFF. The CDR3 bases are TGTGCCGGCTCCGATCAGGGTTTGAATGAGCAGTTCTTC.

This clonotype appeared once. This may stem from a read error, because a much larger clone lies one nucleotide away. The chain is built from TRBV7-9 and TRBJ2-7; D not certain. There are 11 residues in the CDR3. Germline V gives CDR1 SEHNR, CDR2 FQNEAQ (reference sequence). CDR3 nucleotides: TGTGCCAGCAACTTAGAACGCGAGCAGTACTTC. Translation gives CASNLEREQYF.

The rearrangement links TRBV20-1 to TRBJ2-1; D uncertain. The J call may be faulty, since TRBJ2-7 better matches the DNA end. The CDR3 is made up of 10 amino acids. CDR1 is DFQATT and CDR2 is SNEGSKA in the germline V gene (reference sequence). CDR3 bases: TGCAGTGCTTCCTCGCGGGAGCAGTACTTC. Translation: CSASSREQYF.

This clonotype has just a few counts. This sequence joins TRBV20-1 and TRBJ2-4, with D perhaps matching TRBD2 (5 bases). From germline, CDR1 is DFQATT and CDR2 SNEGSKA (reference sequence). The length of the CDR3 is 14 residues. Trimming removed 6 bases at V and 0 bases at J, with 12 bases between. CDR3 DNA: TGCAGTGCCCCCCGGGATTTAGCCAAAAACATTCAGTACTTC. Translating gives CSAPRDLAKNIQYF.

The chain joins TRBV20-1 to TRBJ1-5; D is possibly TRBD1 (5 bases). The CDR3 contains 13 residues. V was trimmed by 5 bases and J by 5 bases, leaving 13 bases between them. Per the germline V gene, CDR1 is DFQATT and CDR2 is SNEGSKA (reference sequence). The CDR3 nucleotides are TGCAGTGCTCCTAGTTTGGGGGATCAGCCCCAGCATTTT. Protein product: CSAPSLGDQPQHF.

The rearrangement uses TRBV29-1 and TRBJ2-1; perhaps D is TRBD1 or TRBD2 (6 bases each). Trimming shortened V by 2 bases and J by 5 bases, and 13 bases separated the two germline ends. Germline V gene data show CDR1 as SQVTM and CDR2 as ANQGSEA. This CDR3 region has 14 residues. The CDR3 here is CSVERGPGNNEQFF. The DNA for the CDR3 is TGCAGCGTTGAACGGGGGCCCGGAAACAATGAGCAGTTCTTC.

This clonotype has a single count. The chain joins TRBV3-1 to TRBJ2-5; D possibly matches TRBD1 or TRBD2 (6 bases each). The DNA end is more similar to TRBJ2-7, so the J call may be wrong. Germline V gene data show CDR1 as LGHDT and CDR2 as YNNKEL (reference sequence). The CDR3 consists of 13 residues. CDR3 amino acids: CASSHARGGEQYF. CDR3 DNA: TGTGCCAGCAGCCATGCCAGGGGAGGCGAGCAGTACTTC.

There are many counts of this clonotype. The V and J genes are TRBV6-6 and TRBJ1-1; D might be TRBD1 (6 bases). Trimming pared 2 bases from V and 6 bases from J, leaving 19 bases between. Germline V lookup: CDR1 MNHNY, CDR2 SVGAGI (reference sequence). The CDR3 runs 16 residues. The CDR3 spells CASSYPNVRGWAEAFF. CDR3 nucleotide sequence: TGTGCCAGCAGTTACCCGAACGTTAGGGGGTGGGCTGAAGCTTTCTTT.

In this sample, this clonotype turned up a few times. The rearrangement uses TRBV7-9 and TRBJ2-1, with 9 bases that match TRBD1. V shed 5 bases and J 3 bases; nucleotides not matched to a gene: 11. CDR1 and CDR2 from the germline V gene are SEHNR and FQNEAQ (reference sequence). CDR3 size: 17 residues. The CDR3 reads CASSPRTGAGFYNEQFF. The CDR3 DNA is TGTGCCAGCAGCCCGCGGACAGGGGCAGGTTTCTACAATGAGCAGTTCTTC.

The CDR3 region has the DNA TGCGCCAGCAGCACCGGGACGGCGAACACTGAAGCTTTCTTT. Amino acid sequence: CASSTGTANTEAFF. The rearrangement uses TRBV5-1 and TRBJ1-1, with D tentatively TRBD1 (5 bases). Per the germline V gene, CDR1 is SGHRS and CDR2 is YFSETQ. The CDR3 covers 14 residues. Deletions cut 4 bases from V and 1 base from J, with 11 bases between.

The rearrangement joins TRBV28 to TRBJ2-3, with 8 nucleotides matching TRBD1. This CDR3 contains 15 residues. The V gene end was trimmed by 5 bases and the J gene end by 2 bases; junction bases not matched to a gene: 6. CDR1 and CDR2 from the germline V gene are MDHEN and SYDVKM. CDR3 loop: CASSIPTGATDTQYF. The CDR3 DNA is TGTGCCAGCAGTATCCCGACAGGGGCCACAGATACGCAGTATTTT.

This rearrangement joins TRBV27 to TRBJ2-6; weak D call: TRBD1 (5 bases). This CDR3 is built from 15 residues. Trimming cost V 6 bases and J 2 bases, with 11 bases left between them. Germline V gene data show CDR1 as MNHEY and CDR2 as SMNVEV (reference sequence). The CDR3 loop is CASRTVGAGANVLTF. The CDR3 DNA reads as TGTGCCAGCAGAACCGTAGGGGCTGGGGCCAACGTCCTGACTTTC.

The chain is built from TRBV3-1 and TRBJ1-1; D remains unclear. The V end lost 0 bases, the J end lost 5 bases, and 10 bases lay between the germline ends. The CDR3 has 14 amino acids. Germline CDR1 reads LGHDT; CDR2 reads YNNKEL (reference sequence). CDR3 sequence (DNA): TGTGCCAGCAGCCAAGAGGGAGGGTGGACTGAAGCTTTCTTT. Translated: CASSQEGGWTEAFF. Variable domain in full (rest from reference TRBV3-1 and TRBJ1-1): DTAVSQTPKYLVTQMGNDKSIKCEQNLGHDTMYWYKQDSKKFLKIMFSYNNKELIINETVPNRFSPKSPDKAHLNLHINSLELGDSAVYFCASSQEGGWTEAFFGQGTRLTVV.

This chain's CDR3 is CSAAEWGSGNTIYF. CDR3 sequence (DNA): TGCAGTGCAGCCGAATGGGGCTCTGGAAACACCATATATTTT. The chain links TRBV20-1 to TRBJ1-3; unclear D gene. V lost 6 bases, J lost 0 bases, and 12 bases lay in between. The germline CDR1 and CDR2 sequences are DFQATT and SNEGSKA (reference sequence). This CDR3 comprises 14 residues.

The gene calls are TRBV7-2 and TRBJ2-7, with D uncertain. Trimming shortened V by 6 bases and J by 0 bases, and 18 bases separated the two germline ends. CDR1 is SGHTA and CDR2 is FQGNSA in the germline V gene. The CDR3 spans 16 residues. The CDR3 reads CASRFRALPDSYEQYF. In DNA, the CDR3 is TGTGCCAGCAGATTTAGGGCCTTGCCTGACTCCTACGAGCAGTACTTC.

There are a few counts of this clonotype. The chain links TRBV4-1 to TRBJ1-6; unclear D gene. Germline CDR1 is MGHRA and CDR2 is YSYEKL. This CDR3 is 15 amino acids long. V lost 5 bases, J lost 0 bases, and 8 bases lay in between. CDR3 nucleotides: TGCGCCAGCAGCGGGTGGAGCTCCTATAATTCACCCCTCCACTTT. Its translation is CASSGWSSYNSPLHF.

In this sample, this clonotype turned up a few times. The CDR3 DNA sequence: TGCGCCAGCAGCTTGGGACAGAGTGGAGAGACCCAGTACTTC. This encodes CASSLGQSGETQYF. The chain employs TRBV5-1 and TRBJ2-5; maybe TRBD1 (5 bases). The ends were cut back, 0 bases at V and 4 bases at J, with 10 bases in the middle. This CDR3 has 14 amino acids. The germline gives CDR1 SGHRS, CDR2 YFSETQ.

The rearrangement uses TRBV2 and TRBJ2-1; weak D call: TRBD1 (5 bases). Germline assignment: CDR1 SNHLY and CDR2 FYNNEI. The CDR3 covers 15 residues. Trimming pared 8 bases from V and 10 bases from J, leaving 24 bases between. The CDR3 here is CASHFAPAGNYEQFF. The CDR3 nucleotides read TGTGCCAGCCACTTCGCCCCGGCAGGGAACTACGAGCAGTTCTTC.

Concerning this clonotype: Compared with germline, one end of the junction differs, possibly owing to a read error. The CDR3 loop is CASSRSYGQYF. DNA for the CDR3: TGTGCCAGCAGCCGATCCTACGGGCAGTACTTC. The chain recombines TRBV7-2 with TRBJ2-7, with D uncertain. This CDR3 region has 11 residues. The V gene's germline CDR1 is SGHTA and CDR2 FQGNSA.

This chain uses TRBV6-2 or TRBV6-3 with TRBJ2-1; either TRBD1 or TRBD2 may fit D (6 bases each). CDR3 size: 14 residues. The V end was cut by 7 bases, the J end by 5 bases, with 15 bases between. Per germline, CDR1 MNHEY and CDR2 SVGEGT. In DNA, the CDR3 is TGTGCCAGCACGGACGGGGGCCTCAACAATGAGCAGTTCTTC. Protein product: CASTDGGLNNEQFF.